This is a list of T cell receptor beta chains from one sample in a study of cytomegalovirus exposure and HLA in healthy donors. The assay was immunoSEQ multiplex PCR, and TCRdb's table has in-frame clones only and misses some. The sample lists 150,000 to 200,000 clones; around 83% were seen once. What was sequenced was PBMCs. The source is a man aged 40-49 years in good health and CMV-seropositive. CDR3s include the opening cysteine and the closing phenylalanine or tryptophan. A D gene is named only where the DNA matches it firmly. Expanded clones are given a class, and other clones once, few, many or no size at all.

v_call: TRBV28; j_call: TRBJ2-3; clone_size: few; d_call: TRBD2; cdr3_nt: TGTGCCAGCAGTTTTACAACTAGCGGGAGTGATACGCAGTATTTT; cdr3_aa: CASSFTTSGSDTQYF
v_call: TRBV27; j_call: TRBJ2-7; clone_size: .; d_call: TRBD2; cdr3_nt: TGTGCCAGCAGTGAGACTAGCGGGAGCTACGAGCAGTACTTC; cdr3_aa: CASSETSGSYEQYF
v_call: TRBV7-2; j_call: TRBJ1-2; clone_size: few; d_call: .; cdr3_nt: TGTGCCAGCAGCTTTGGAGGGATAGGAAACTATGGCTACACCTTC; cdr3_aa: CASSFGGIGNYGYTF
v_call: TRBV12-5; j_call: TRBJ1-2; clone_size: .; d_call: .; cdr3_nt: TGTGCTAGTGGTTTAGACAGTTATTTCTATGGCTACACCTTC; cdr3_aa: CASGLDSYFYGYTF
v_call: TRBV27; j_call: TRBJ2-7; clone_size: .; d_call: .; cdr3_nt: TGTGCCAGCAGTGGATCCACAGGGACCTCCTACGAGCAGTACTTC; cdr3_aa: CASSGSTGTSYEQYF
v_call: TRBV6-1; j_call: TRBJ1-1; clone_size: .; d_call: .; cdr3_nt: TGTGCCAGCAGTGCAGGGGCTCGGGCTTTCTTT; cdr3_aa: CASSAGARAFF
v_call: TRBV5-6; j_call: TRBJ2-3; clone_size: few; d_call: TRBD1; cdr3_nt: TGTGCCAGCAGCTTGCCGACAGGGGGCACAGATACGCAGTATTTT; cdr3_aa: CASSLPTGGTDTQYF
v_call: TRBV5-1; j_call: TRBJ2-7; clone_size: .; d_call: TRBD2; cdr3_nt: TGCGCCAGCAGTCTTAGCGGGAAGAGCTCCTACGAGCAGTACTTC; cdr3_aa: CASSLSGKSSYEQYF
v_call: TRBV7-8; j_call: TRBJ2-5; clone_size: .; d_call: TRBD2; cdr3_nt: TGTGCCAGCACCAATAGCGGGATCCGCCAAGAGACCCAGTACTTC; cdr3_aa: CASTNSGIRQETQYF
v_call: TRBV5-1; j_call: TRBJ1-1; clone_size: .; d_call: .; cdr3_nt: TGCGCCAGCAGCTCCTACAGCTTAGTGAACACTGAAGCTTTCTTT; cdr3_aa: CASSSYSLVNTEAFF
v_call: TRBV19; j_call: TRBJ1-2; clone_size: .; d_call: TRBD1; cdr3_nt: TGTGCCAGTAGTGCGGACAGGGTTTTTGGTGGCTACACCTTC; cdr3_aa: CASSADRVFGGYTF
v_call: TRBV6-5; j_call: TRBJ2-7; clone_size: .; d_call: TRBD1; cdr3_nt: TGTGCCAGCAGGCCTGCACAGGGGGCCACCTACGAGCAGTACTTC; cdr3_aa: CASRPAQGATYEQYF
v_call: TRBV27; j_call: TRBJ1-2; clone_size: .; d_call: .; cdr3_nt: TGTGCCAGCAGTAGGGGGGGCGTTGAGTATGGCTACACCTTC; cdr3_aa: CASSRGGVEYGYTF
v_call: TRBV7-8; j_call: TRBJ2-2; clone_size: .; d_call: TRBD1; cdr3_nt: TGTGCCAGCAGCTCATCAGGGGGGAACACCGGGGAGCTGTTTTTT; cdr3_aa: CASSSSGGNTGELFF
v_call: TRBV7-6; j_call: TRBJ1-1; clone_size: .; d_call: .; cdr3_nt: TGTGCCAGCAGCTTAATATTGAACACTGAAGCTTTCTTT; cdr3_aa: CASSLILNTEAFF
v_call: TRBV28; j_call: TRBJ1-3; clone_size: .; d_call: .; cdr3_nt: TGTGCCAGCAGTTTAGTTCTAGGGAGCGGAAACACCATATATTTT; cdr3_aa: CASSLVLGSGNTIYF
v_call: TRBV18; j_call: TRBJ2-7; clone_size: .; d_call: .; cdr3_nt: TGTGCCAGCTCACCCGCGGGCTCCTACGAGCAGTACTTC; cdr3_aa: CASSPAGSYEQYF
v_call: TRBV11-2; j_call: TRBJ2-7; clone_size: .; d_call: TRBD2; cdr3_nt: TGTGCCAGCATCCCCGGACTAGCGGGCTACGAGCAGTACTTC; cdr3_aa: CASIPGLAGYEQYF
v_call: TRBV5-4; j_call: TRBJ2-7; clone_size: .; d_call: TRBD2; cdr3_nt: TGTGCCAGCAGCTCCGACCGCTCGACTAGCCTCTACGAGCAGTACTTC; cdr3_aa: CASSSDRSTSLYEQYF
v_call: TRBV19; j_call: TRBJ1-1; clone_size: .; d_call: .; cdr3_nt: TGTGCCAGTAGTATAGGAGGGCTCACTGAAGCTTTCTTT; cdr3_aa: CASSIGGLTEAFF
v_call: TRBV28; j_call: TRBJ2-1; clone_size: .; d_call: TRBD2; cdr3_nt: TGTGCCAGCAGTAGAGCGGGAGGGCTCTACAATGAGCAGTTCTTC; cdr3_aa: CASSRAGGLYNEQFF
v_call: TRBV5-1; j_call: TRBJ1-1; clone_size: .; d_call: .; cdr3_nt: TGCGCCAGCAGCTCCCAGGGAGGAGTGAACACTGAAGCTTTCTTT; cdr3_aa: CASSSQGGVNTEAFF
v_call: TRBV29-1; j_call: TRBJ1-2; clone_size: .; d_call: .; cdr3_nt: TGCAGCGTTGATGTGCGGAGCTATGGCTACACCTTC; cdr3_aa: CSVDVRSYGYTF
v_call: TRBV29-1; j_call: TRBJ2-5; clone_size: few; d_call: .; cdr3_nt: TGCAGCGCTGACAGAAAAGAGACCCAGTACTTC; cdr3_aa: CSADRKETQYF
v_call: TRBV27; j_call: TRBJ1-2; clone_size: once; d_call: TRBD1; cdr3_nt: TGTGCCAGCAGTTTGTCTACAGGGGGCCTCTATGGCTACACCTTC; cdr3_aa: CASSLSTGGLYGYTF